Given below is one T cell receptor beta chain in context. The ends were cut back, 4 bases at V and 4 bases at J, with 16 bases in the middle. Germline V lookup: CDR1 MNHNY, CDR2 SVGAGI (reference sequence). The CDR3 runs 15 residues. Some clones are missing from TCRdb's copy, which holds only in-frame ones; the method was immunoSEQ multiplex PCR. This sample has roughly 92,000 clones, with more than 90% found just once. This sample stems from a study of OX40 agonist ivuxolimab in advanced cancers. This clonotype was sampled from an adult with an advanced solid tumor such as melanoma, head and neck, liver or kidney cancer. This chain connects TRBV6-6 to TRBJ1-2; D is uncertain. Sequenced here: CD4+ or CD8+ T cells sorted from blood, sampled in a trial of the OX40 agonist ivuxolimab. The CDR3 nucleotides read TGTGCCAGCAGTTTAGTGGGTCAGGCCCTCTATGGCTACACCTTC. As protein: CASSLVGQALYGYTF.